The 4 T cell receptor beta chains listed next were all sequenced from one sample in a study of T cell clones after liver transplantation. Method: immunoSEQ multiplex PCR; TCRdb's copy keeps in-frame clones and lacks some. This sample has 50,000 or so clones, with about 90% found just once. The sequencing used CD8+ T cells from blood, collected 12 months after liver transplant. The receptor source for this set is a human patient who received a liver transplant. Part of the T cells may come from the graft donor.

This sequence joins TRBV7-9 and TRBJ2-7; unclear D gene. Germline V gives CDR1 SEHNR, CDR2 FQNEAQ (reference sequence). The CDR3 length is 12 residues. V lost 2 bases, J lost 2 bases, and 4 bases lay in between. CDR3: CASSLNAYEQYF. CDR3 nucleotide sequence: TGTGCCAGCAGCTTAAATGCCTACGAGCAGTACTTC.

The J gene is TRBJ1-1, the V gene TRBV5-6, with D uncertain. The germline V gene encodes CDR1 SGHDT and CDR2 YYEEEE. CDR3 length: 16 amino acids. Trimming cost V 3 bases and J 3 bases, with 18 bases left between them. DNA of the CDR3: TGTGCCAGCAGCTCGGGGTGGGAGGGATCTCACACTGAAGCTTTCTTT. It yields the protein CASSSGWEGSHTEAFF.

This chain links TRBV7-8 with TRBJ2-1; D perhaps matches TRBD1 (6 bases). The V end was cut by 5 bases, the J end by 3 bases, with 17 bases between. The CDR3 extends over 16 amino acids. The germline CDR1 and CDR2 sequences are SGHVS and FQNEAQ. The CDR3 reads CASSLRVGTHYNEQFF. CDR3 nucleotide sequence: TGTGCCAGCAGCCTCAGGGTGGGGACACACTACAATGAGCAGTTCTTC. The complete variable domain, with remaining parts taken from reference TRBV7-8 and TRBJ2-1, reads GAGVSQSPRYKVAKRGQDVALRCDPISGHVSLFWYQQALGQGPEFLTYFQNEAQLDKSGLPSDRFFAERPEGSVSTLKIQRTQQEDSAVYLCASSLRVGTHYNEQFFGPGTRLTVL.

The genes are TRBV5-4 and TRBJ2-6; D is possibly TRBD1 or TRBD2 (5 bases each). V shed 2 bases and J shed 3 bases, with 12 bases lying between them. CDR3 length: 16 amino acids. The V gene's germline CDR1 is SGHNT and CDR2 YYREEE (reference sequence). In DNA form, the CDR3 reads TGTGCCAGCAGCTTTTCCGGGGCGGGTGGGGCCAACGTCCTGACTTTC. Amino acids: CASSFSGAGGANVLTF.